The 15 T cell receptor beta chains reported below all come from one sample, sequenced in a study of cytomegalovirus exposure and HLA in healthy donors. The PCR made use of 60 Vbeta and 13 Jbeta primers. TCRdb's table, derived via immunoSEQ multiplex PCR, lists solely in-frame clones and lacks some. Of 70,000 to 95,000 clones listed, about 75% are singletons. Specimen: PBMCs. The receptors stem from a young man in good health and CMV-seropositive.

The chain uses TRBV13 and TRBJ2-7; 7 nucleotides align to TRBD1. Germline CDR1 reads PRHDT; CDR2 reads FYEKMQ (reference sequence). The CDR3 consists of 16 residues. With 4 bases clipped from V and 5 bases from J, the junction kept 14 bases outside the gene matches. In DNA, the CDR3 is TGTGCCAGCAGCTCCGAATACAGGGGTTCGATCCACGAGCAGTACTTC. Amino acids: CASSSEYRGSIHEQYF.

The chain uses TRBV7-8 and TRBJ2-7; TRBD1 aligns across 9 bases. Losses at the gene ends were 6 bases for V and 7 bases for J; bases not matched to a gene: 4. Germline assignment: CDR1 SGHVS and CDR2 FQNEAQ. The length of the CDR3 is 12 residues. The CDR3 bases are TGTGCCAGCAGACAGGGGGCTGGGGAGCAGTACTTC. Translated, it gives CASRQGAGEQYF.

The chain couples TRBV7-9 to TRBJ1-1; no definite D call. The germline V and J ends were trimmed by 6 bases and 8 bases, with 10 bases remaining between them. Germline-derived CDR1 and CDR2 are SEHNR and FQNEAQ (reference sequence). There are 11 residues in the CDR3. CDR3 bases: TGTGCCAGCAGTTGGTCGACAGAAGCTTTCTTT. This codes for CASSWSTEAFF.

This clone was seen just once. This chain joins TRBV19 and TRBJ1-5; TRBD1 agrees at 9 bases. The trim removed 4 bases at V and 2 bases at J, leaving 6 bases unmatched. The CDR3 has 16 amino acids. Germline V lookup: CDR1 LNHDA, CDR2 SQIVND (reference sequence). The CDR3 spells CASSTGTGSGNQPQHF. For the CDR3, the DNA is TGTGCCAGTAGTACCGGGACAGGGTCGGGCAATCAGCCCCAGCATTTT.

This clone has just a few counts. The V and J genes are TRBV5-5 and TRBJ2-7; TRBD1 aligns across 7 bases. In germline, CDR1 is SGHKS, CDR2 YYEKEE (reference sequence). The CDR3 is made up of 13 amino acids. Unmatched junction bases numbered 11, after V lost 4 bases and J lost 10 bases. The CDR3 nucleotides read TGTGCCAGCAGCCGACCGGGACAGTCGGTTCAGTACTTC. This codes for CASSRPGQSVQYF.

The CDR3 reads CASDGPGPLGTDTQYF. The CDR3 bases are TGTGCTAGTGATGGGCCAGGGCCCCTTGGCACAGATACGCAGTATTTT. V gene TRBV12-5 combines with J gene TRBJ2-3, with D maybe TRBD1 (5 bases). In germline, CDR1 is LGHNT, CDR2 FRNRAP. V lost 7 bases, J lost 1 base, and 18 bases lay in between. The CDR3 length is 16 residues.

The rearrangement uses TRBV30 and TRBJ1-6; 11 nucleotides align to TRBD1. With 3 bases clipped from V and 8 bases from J, the junction kept 0 bases outside the gene matches. CDR3 size: 13 residues. Per germline, CDR1 GTSNPN and CDR2 SVGIG (reference sequence). CDR3 in amino acids: CAWRGQGDSPLHF. The DNA of the CDR3 is TGTGCCTGGAGGGGACAGGGGGATTCACCCCTCCACTTT.

The gene calls are TRBV7-9 and TRBJ1-4, with D possibly matching TRBD1 (5 bases). Trimming took 4 bases from V and 4 from J, leaving 10 bases between them. Germline V gene data show CDR1 as SEHNR and CDR2 as FQNEAQ (reference sequence). This CDR3 spans 14 amino acids. The CDR3 spells CASSSTEINEKLFF. CDR3 in DNA: TGTGCCAGCAGCTCGACAGAAATTAATGAAAAACTGTTTTTT.

This chain connects TRBV7-2 to TRBJ1-6, with D unresolved. Germline V gives CDR1 SGHTA, CDR2 FQGNSA. The V and J ends lost 8 bases and 7 bases respectively, with 24 bases between them. This CDR3 spans 17 amino acids. CDR3 nucleotide sequence: TGTGCCAGCGGAAGACTTAATTCTGCCGGAGAAAATTCACCCCTCCACTTT. Translated, it gives CASGRLNSAGENSPLHF.

The chain carries TRBV9 and TRBJ2-2; TRBD2 aligns across 14 bases. Germline CDR1 is SGDLS and CDR2 is YYNGEE. The CDR3 runs 18 residues. Trimming took 0 bases from V and 2 from J; bases not matched to a gene: 3. The CDR3 DNA sequence: TGTGCCAGCAGCGTAGGGACTAGCGGGGGGTTAAACACCGGGGAGCTGTTTTTT. This gives the protein CASSVGTSGGLNTGELFF.

This chain links TRBV9 with TRBJ2-1, with 11 bases aligning to TRBD2. The V segment lost 2 bases and the J segment 8 bases; nucleotides outside the gene matches: 3. Germline V gives CDR1 SGDLS, CDR2 YYNGEE. The CDR3 extends over 14 amino acids. CDR3 nucleotide sequence: TGTGCCAGCAGCGTTCGGACTAGCGGGCATGAGCAGTTCTTC. Residues: CASSVRTSGHEQFF.

This chain connects TRBV5-1 to TRBJ2-5, with D maybe TRBD1 (6 bases). The CDR3 length is 14 residues. From germline, CDR1 is SGHRS and CDR2 YFSETQ. V was pared by 4 bases and J by 2 bases, with 12 bases between. CDR3 amino acids: CASSKLGQQETQYF. In DNA form, the CDR3 reads TGCGCCAGCAGCAAATTAGGACAGCAAGAGACCCAGTACTTC. The full variable domain, rest sourced from reference TRBV5-1 and TRBJ2-5, is KAGVTQTPRYLIKTRGQQVTLSCSPISGHRSVSWYQQTPGQGLQFLFEYFSETQRNKGNFPGRFSGRQFSNSRSEMNVSTLELGDSALYLCASSKLGQQETQYFGPGTRLLVL.

This clone was seen a few times. The chain carries TRBV27 and TRBJ2-3, with 8 bases aligning to TRBD2. V shed 2 bases and J 1 base; nucleotides not matched to a gene: 5. The germline CDR1 and CDR2 sequences are MNHEY and SMNVEV (reference sequence). CDR3 length: 16 amino acids. As DNA, the CDR3 is TGTGCCAGCAGTTTAATTCCGGGGGGGCGCACAGATACGCAGTATTTT. Its translation is CASSLIPGGRTDTQYF.

A single count supports this clone. Because the CDR3 is missing its conserved closing phenylalanine or tryptophan, this is likely a read error. No DNA is shown, since the ends of the CDR3 on it are uncertain; the CDR3 is the one TCRdb lists. J is TRBJ2-4 and V is TRBV2; TRBD1, the D gene given by the table, was not confirmed from the DNA. A total of 14 residues make up the CDR3, ends included. CDR1 is SNHLY and CDR2 is FYNNEI in the germline V gene. CDR3 sequence reads: CASSQPRGLGPWVI.

CDR3 amino acids: CASSLGGGLAGTSTDTQYF. The CDR3, as DNA: TGTGCCAGCAGCCTCGGGGGAGGGCTAGCGGGTACTAGCACAGATACGCAGTATTTT. V is TRBV9 and J is TRBJ2-3; 8 bases map to TRBD2. Germline loops: CDR1 SGDLS, CDR2 YYNGEE. The CDR3 runs 19 residues. V lost 4 bases, J lost 0 bases, and 16 bases stayed unmatched.